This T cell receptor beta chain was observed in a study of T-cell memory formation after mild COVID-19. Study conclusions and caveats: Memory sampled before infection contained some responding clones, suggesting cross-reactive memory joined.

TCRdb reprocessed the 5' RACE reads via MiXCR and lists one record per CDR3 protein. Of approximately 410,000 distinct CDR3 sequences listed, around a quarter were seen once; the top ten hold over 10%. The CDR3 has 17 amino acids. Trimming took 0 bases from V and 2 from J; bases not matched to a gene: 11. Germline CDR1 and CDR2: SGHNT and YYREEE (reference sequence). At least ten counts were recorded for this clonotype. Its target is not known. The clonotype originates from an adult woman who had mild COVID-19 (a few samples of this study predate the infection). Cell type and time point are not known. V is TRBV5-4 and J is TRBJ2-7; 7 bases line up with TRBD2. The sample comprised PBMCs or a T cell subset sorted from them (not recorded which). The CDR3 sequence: CASSLAVGRGPAYEQYF. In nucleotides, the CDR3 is TGTGCCAGCAGCTTGGCAGTTGGGAGGGGACCAGCCTACGAGCAGTACTTC.